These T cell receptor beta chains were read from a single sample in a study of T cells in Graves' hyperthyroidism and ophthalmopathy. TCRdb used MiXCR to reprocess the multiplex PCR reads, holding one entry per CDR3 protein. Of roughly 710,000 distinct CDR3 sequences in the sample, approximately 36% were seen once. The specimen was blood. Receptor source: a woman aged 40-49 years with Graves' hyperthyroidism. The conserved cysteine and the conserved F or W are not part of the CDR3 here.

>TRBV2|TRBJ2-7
ASSYPNPGTSGRVYEQY
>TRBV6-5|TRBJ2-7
ASSTLTGTYEQY
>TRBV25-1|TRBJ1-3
ASSDSLGNTIY
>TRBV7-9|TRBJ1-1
ASSLRGPRTEAF
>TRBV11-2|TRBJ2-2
ASSVTLASGGLNTGELF
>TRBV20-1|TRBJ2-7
SARDTGTTIHEQY
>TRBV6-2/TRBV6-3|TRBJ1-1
ASSLAQPATEAF
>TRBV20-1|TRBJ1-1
SARAGQGRTEAF
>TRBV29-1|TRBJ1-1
SVAREMNTEAF
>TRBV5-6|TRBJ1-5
ASSFGTADQPQH
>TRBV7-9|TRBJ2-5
ASSRAPMWEGLETQY
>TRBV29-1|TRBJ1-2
SVVSPREDGYT
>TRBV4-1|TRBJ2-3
ASSPLDRSQDTQY
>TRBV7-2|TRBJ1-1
VSSLVGGLSEAF
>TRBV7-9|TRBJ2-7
ASSQESPYDEQY
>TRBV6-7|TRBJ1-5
ASSLSRNGTSNQPQH
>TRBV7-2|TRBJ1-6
ASSLNRNSPLH